This T cell receptor (beta chain) was captured by sequencing in a study of control samples from healthy donors and cancer patients. Per the germline V gene, CDR1 is SGHNT and CDR2 is YYREEE (reference sequence). V lost 4 bases and J 0 bases, leaving 20 bases between the germline ends. There are 17 residues in the CDR3. Assay: immunoSEQ multiplex PCR; the TCRdb copy retains only in-frame clones and omits some. Counted here are some 130,000 clones, approximately 92% occurring once; the ten biggest clones make up 2% to 3%. The chain carries TRBV5-4 and TRBJ2-7, with D perhaps assigned TRBD1 or TRBD2 (5 bases each). The source material was blood. The receptor's source is a man aged 35 to 55 in good health. The CDR3 DNA reads as TGTGCCAGCAGCCACGAGTTGAGGGGCCGGGGCTCCTACGAGCAGTACTTC. Protein product: CASSHELRGRGSYEQYF.